These 27 T cell receptor beta chains share one sample of origin, sequenced in a study of blood T cell repertoires in COVID-19. Assay used: immunoSEQ multiplex PCR; TCRdb lists only in-frame clones, some missing. This sample has fewer than 350,000 clones, with nearly 90% found just once. The sequenced material came from PBMCs or T cells enriched from blood (not recorded which). The receptors stem from a woman aged 18-29 years with acute COVID-19.

The genes are TRBV19 and TRBJ1-1; the D gene is possibly TRBD1 (5 bases). The CDR3 consists of 15 residues. V gave up 2 bases and J gave up 0 bases, with 10 bases separating them. CDR1 is LNHDA, CDR2 SQIVND, per germline (reference sequence). CDR3 amino acids: CASSITGGVNTEAFF. In nucleotides, the CDR3 is TGTGCCAGTAGTATAACAGGAGGGGTGAACACTGAAGCTTTCTTT.

The chain links TRBV18 to TRBJ1-6, with 9 positions matching TRBD1. The CDR3 runs to 15 residues. The trim removed 3 bases at V and 5 bases at J, leaving 2 bases unmatched. CDR1 KGHSH and CDR2 LQKENI come from the germline V gene. CDR3 protein: CASSPWDRDNSPLHF. The CDR3, as DNA: TGTGCCAGCTCACCCTGGGACAGGGATAATTCACCCCTCCACTTT. Based on the CDR3 plus reference TRBV18 and TRBJ1-6, the full variable domain is NAGVMQNPRHLVRRRGQEARLRCSPMKGHSHVYWYRQLPEEGLKFMVYLQKENIIDESGMPKERFSAEFPKEGPSILRIQQVVRGDSAAYFCASSPWDRDNSPLHFGNGTRLTVT.

This CDR3 reads CASSDGQGGYEQYF. The CDR3 DNA sequence: TGTGCCAGCAGTGACGGACAGGGGGGATACGAGCAGTACTTC. The rearrangement uses TRBV2 and TRBJ2-7; 10 bases are shared with TRBD1. The CDR3 spans 14 residues. Looked up from germline, CDR1 is SNHLY and CDR2 is FYNNEI. Trimming took 3 bases from V and 4 from J; bases not matched to a gene: 3.

The chain has TRBV5-1 and TRBJ2-3, with 8 bases identical to TRBD2. The CDR3 contains 14 residues. V gave up 4 bases and J gave up 4 bases; unmatched junction bases: 5. Germline assignment: CDR1 SGHRS and CDR2 YFSETQ. The CDR3 bases are TGCGCCAGCAGCCCCGGGAGGGACGCAGATACGCAGTATTTT. Amino acids: CASSPGRDADTQYF.

This chain links TRBV10-3 with TRBJ2-2; TRBD2 agrees at 7 bases. Germline-derived CDR1 and CDR2 are ENHRY and SYGVKD. J lost 0 bases, V lost 3 bases, and 4 bases had no gene match. The CDR3 loop spans 16 amino acids. The CDR3 is CAISDPGLPNTGELFF. The CDR3 region has the DNA TGTGCCATCAGTGATCCGGGACTACCGAACACCGGGGAGCTGTTTTTT.

The table lists this clone with a count of one. The CDR3 protein is CASSTTGNSNQPQHF. The DNA for the CDR3 is TGTGCCAGTAGCACCACAGGGAATAGCAATCAGCCCCAGCATTTT. The gene calls are TRBV19 and TRBJ1-5; D possibly corresponds to TRBD1 (6 bases). V was pared by 6 bases and J by 0 bases, with 12 bases between. The CDR3 is 15 residues long. Germline assignment: CDR1 LNHDA and CDR2 SQIVND (reference sequence).

The gene calls are TRBV6-5 and TRBJ2-3, with TRBD2 matching 14 bases. The germline V gene has CDR1 MNHEY and CDR2 SVGAGI. This CDR3 is 14 amino acids long. With V trimmed by 7 bases and J by 6 bases, 3 bases remained unmatched. The CDR3 bases are TGTGCCAGCATCCGGACTAGCGGGAGGGATACGCAGTATTTT. Amino acid sequence: CASIRTSGRDTQYF.

Regarding this clone: An end of the junction does not agree with germline; a read error may underlie this. The rearrangement uses TRBV3-1 (or the pseudogene TRBV3-2) and TRBJ2-1; D perhaps matches TRBD2 (7 bases). The CDR3 has 20 residues. Germline CDR1 LGHDT, CDR2 YNNKEL (reference sequence). The CDR3 coding sequence is TGTGCCAGCAGCCAAGATCAGCGGGGTGGGGGCGGAAGCTCCTACAATAAGCAGTTCTTC. Protein product: CASSQDQRGGGGSSYNKQFF.

The chain employs TRBV30 and TRBJ2-1; 12 nucleotides align to TRBD2. Germline values: CDR1 GTSNPN, CDR2 SVGIG (reference sequence). V trimming: 4 bases; J trimming: 10 bases; junction bases outside the gene matches: 8. This CDR3 has 14 residues. CDR3 sequence: CAWNFLAGGREQFF. In DNA form, the CDR3 reads TGTGCCTGGAATTTCCTAGCGGGAGGGCGGGAGCAGTTCTTC.

A few counts support this clone. The chain employs TRBV29-1 and TRBJ2-2, with 7 bases that match TRBD2. The CDR3 length is 14 residues. V shed 4 bases and J 5 bases; nucleotides not matched to a gene: 7. CDR1 is SQVTM and CDR2 is ANQGSEA in the germline V gene. CDR3 nucleotide sequence: TGCAGCGTTGGGCAGGCCGGGGGGACCGGGGAGCTGTTTTTT. Its translation: CSVGQAGGTGELFF.

V is TRBV7-9 and J is TRBJ2-1; the match to TRBD1 covers 8 bases. The CDR3 has 19 amino acids. Trimming removed 4 bases from V and 0 bases from J; junction bases left unmatched: 14. The V gene's germline CDR1 is SEHNR and CDR2 FQNEAQ (reference sequence). CDR3 region: CASSSRTGKVGSSYNEQFF. The CDR3 bases are TGTGCCAGCAGCTCCCGGACAGGGAAAGTAGGATCCTCCTACAATGAGCAGTTCTTC.

CDR3 in amino acids: CASSSGQLRQPQHF. In DNA form, the CDR3 reads TGTGCCAGCAGTTCGGGACAGCTGAGACAGCCCCAGCATTTT. The chain carries TRBV28 and TRBJ1-5; 7 bases map to TRBD1. The V gene's germline CDR1 is MDHEN and CDR2 SYDVKM. The CDR3 runs to 14 residues. The J segment lost 7 bases and the V segment lost 4 bases, leaving 7 bases of the junction unmatched.

This clone was seen more than once but under ten times. The chain uses TRBV4-1 and TRBJ2-7; D ambiguous. Trimming took 0 bases from V and 0 from J, leaving 6 bases between them. The CDR3 loop spans 14 amino acids. Looked up from germline, CDR1 is MGHRA and CDR2 is YSYEKL. In nucleotides, the CDR3 is TGCGCCAGCAGCCAAGATGCTAACTCCTACGAGCAGTACTTC. Amino acid sequence: CASSQDANSYEQYF.

The rearrangement joins TRBV6-1 to TRBJ2-7, with D uncertain. The CDR3 runs 16 residues. Trimming left V 2 bases short and J 2 bases short, with 16 bases between. Germline V lookup: CDR1 MNHNS, CDR2 SASEGT. The CDR3 sequence is CASSEYSRIEAYEQYF. CDR3 bases: TGTGCCAGCAGTGAATATAGTCGGATAGAGGCCTACGAGCAGTACTTC.

The J gene is TRBJ2-7, the V gene TRBV19; 7 bases are a match to TRBD1. This CDR3 has 13 amino acids. Per the germline V gene, CDR1 is LNHDA and CDR2 is SQIVND (reference sequence). The CDR3 nucleotides are TGTGCAACTGAGGGGGCGTTCGGGTACGAGCAGTACTTC. Translation gives CATEGAFGYEQYF.

This chain connects TRBV4-1 to TRBJ1-5, with D uncertain. The CDR3 has 17 amino acids. Germline CDR1 reads MGHRA; CDR2 reads YSYEKL. Between the trimmed V and J ends, which lost 1 base and 0 bases, there was a span of 13 bases. The CDR3 is CASSQVMAVNSNQPQHF. The CDR3 bases are TGCGCCAGCAGCCAAGTTATGGCAGTAAATAGCAATCAGCCCCAGCATTTT.

The chain employs TRBV19 and TRBJ1-2; the D gene is possibly TRBD1 (6 bases). V was shortened by 5 bases and J by 0 bases, with 13 bases between the two germline ends. Germline CDR1 is LNHDA and CDR2 is SQIVND (reference sequence). The CDR3 length is 15 residues. This CDR3 reads CASSLGTKANYGYTF. The CDR3 DNA reads as TGTGCCAGTAGTTTGGGGACAAAGGCTAACTATGGCTACACCTTC.

The gene calls are TRBV18 and TRBJ1-2; no clear D. V shed 0 bases and J shed 4 bases, with 9 bases lying between them. The CDR3 is 14 residues long. From germline, CDR1 is KGHSH and CDR2 LQKENI. CDR3 amino acids: CASSPPGGRYGYTF. The CDR3 DNA reads TGTGCCAGCTCACCACCCGGAGGGCGCTATGGCTACACCTTC.

The gene calls are TRBV19 and TRBJ1-5; tentatively, D is TRBD1 (6 bases). Per the germline V gene, CDR1 is LNHDA and CDR2 is SQIVND (reference sequence). This CDR3 has 15 residues. Trimming left V 6 bases short and J 0 bases short, with 12 bases between. CDR3 loop: CASSPTGYSNQPQHF. The CDR3 DNA reads as TGTGCCAGTAGCCCGACAGGTTATAGCAATCAGCCCCAGCATTTT.

This rearrangement joins TRBV5-4 to TRBJ1-1; no firm D call. The CDR3 length is 14 residues. Germline CDR1 SGHNT, CDR2 YYREEE (reference sequence). V was shortened by 0 bases and J by 0 bases, with 6 bases between the two germline ends. The CDR3 region is CASSLAILNTEAFF. The CDR3, as DNA: TGTGCCAGCAGCTTGGCTATATTGAACACTGAAGCTTTCTTT.

The V gene is TRBV7-8, the J gene TRBJ1-3; 7 bases map to TRBD1. Trimming cost V 0 bases and J 0 bases; bases outside gene matches: 14. The CDR3 covers 20 residues. CDR1 SGHVS and CDR2 FQNEAQ come from the germline V gene. The CDR3 region is CASSLAGQEGLSISGNTIYF. Here the CDR3 DNA reads TGTGCCAGCAGCTTAGCCGGACAGGAAGGACTAAGTATCTCTGGAAACACCATATATTTT.

This rearrangement joins TRBV15 to TRBJ1-5; TRBD1 might be the D (6 bases). Germline V lookup: CDR1 LNHNV, CDR2 YYDKDF (reference sequence). The CDR3 covers 15 residues. V was cut by 1 base and J by 0 bases, with 7 bases left in between. The CDR3 sequence: CATSRGDNSNQPQHF. The CDR3 DNA reads as TGTGCCACCAGCAGAGGGGACAATAGCAATCAGCCCCAGCATTTT.

The V call is TRBV6-5, the J call TRBJ2-3, with D perhaps matching TRBD1 (6 bases). The CDR3 is made up of 15 amino acids. Germline V gene lookup returns CDR1 MNHEY and CDR2 SVGAGI. V gave up 2 bases and J gave up 3 bases, with 12 bases separating them. The CDR3 region has the DNA TGTGCCAGCAGTTACCTGGGGCAGGGGACAGATACGCAGTATTTT. It specifies CASSYLGQGTDTQYF.

The CDR3 protein is CASSLKGLAGGDPYNEQFF. In DNA, the CDR3 is TGTGCCAGCAGCTTAAAGGGACTAGCGGGAGGGGACCCCTACAATGAGCAGTTCTTC. The V and J genes are TRBV11-2 and TRBJ2-1; 16 bases agree with TRBD2. Germline assignment: CDR1 SGHAT and CDR2 FQNNGV. The CDR3 length is 19 residues. The V gene end was trimmed by 2 bases and the J gene end by 2 bases; junction bases not matched to a gene: 6.

The chain recombines TRBV28 with TRBJ2-1, with TRBD2 matching 7 bases. The CDR3 is 12 residues long. With V trimmed by 6 bases and J by 9 bases, 5 bases remained unmatched. Germline CDR1 MDHEN, CDR2 SYDVKM. This CDR3 is CASRTSSPEQFF. The CDR3 nucleotides read TGTGCCAGCAGGACTAGCAGCCCTGAGCAGTTCTTC.

The chain links TRBV7-9 to TRBJ2-1; TRBD2 might be the D (5 bases). In germline, CDR1 is SEHNR, CDR2 FQNEAQ (reference sequence). The CDR3 consists of 12 residues. V was trimmed by 5 bases and J by 10 bases, leaving 12 bases between them. The CDR3: CASSSGLIEQFF. The CDR3 coding sequence is TGTGCCAGCAGCAGCGGACTTATCGAGCAGTTCTTC.

The chain recombines TRBV19 with TRBJ1-6; D is ambiguous. V was cut by 3 bases and J by 6 bases, with 15 bases left in between. CDR3 size: 16 residues. Germline V lookup: CDR1 LNHDA, CDR2 SQIVND (reference sequence). CDR3 protein: CASSISGGLTNSPLHF. CDR3 in DNA: TGTGCCAGTAGTATCTCGGGAGGACTTACTAATTCACCCCTCCACTTT.